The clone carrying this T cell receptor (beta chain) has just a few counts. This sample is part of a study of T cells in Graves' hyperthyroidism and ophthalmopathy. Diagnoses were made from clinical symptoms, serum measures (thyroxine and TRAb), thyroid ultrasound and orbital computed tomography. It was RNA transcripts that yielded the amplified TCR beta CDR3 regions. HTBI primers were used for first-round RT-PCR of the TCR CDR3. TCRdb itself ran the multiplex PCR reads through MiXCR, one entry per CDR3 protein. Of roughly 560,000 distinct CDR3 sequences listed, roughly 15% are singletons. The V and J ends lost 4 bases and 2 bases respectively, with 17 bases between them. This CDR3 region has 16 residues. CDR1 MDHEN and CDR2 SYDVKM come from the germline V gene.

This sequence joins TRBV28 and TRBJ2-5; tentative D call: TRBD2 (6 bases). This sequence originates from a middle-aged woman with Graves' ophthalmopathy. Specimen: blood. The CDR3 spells CASSSLKDYQQETQYF. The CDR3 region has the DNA TGTGCCAGCAGTTCTCTCAAGGACTACCAACAAGAGACCCAGTACTTC. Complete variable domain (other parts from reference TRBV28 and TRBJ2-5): DVKVTQSSRYLVKRTGEKVFLECVQDMDHENMFWYRQDPGLGLRLIYFSYDVKMKEKGDIPEGYSVSREKKERFSLILESASTNQTSMYLCASSSLKDYQQETQYFGPGTRLLVL.